Following are 20 T cell receptor beta chains from one sample sequenced in a study of T cell repertoires in cytomegalovirus infection. TCRdb re-derived calls from the reads in MiXCR, one entry per CDR3 protein. The sample has approximately 910,000 distinct CDR3 sequences, less than 35% seen once. For these TCRs, the target antigens are not known. Here the sequenced sample was cultured CD8+ T cells from PBMCs, taken from culture after CMV antigen stimulation. These receptors originate from a human donor in good health (CMV status not recorded). Some clones in this sample may be carry-over from other donors' samples.

J is TRBJ2-7 and V is TRBV6-1; TRBD1 matches at 7 bases. The V segment lost 2 bases and the J segment 3 bases; nucleotides outside the gene matches: 7. Per the germline V gene, CDR1 is MNHNS and CDR2 is SASEGT. This CDR3 spans 15 amino acids. CDR3 nucleotides: TGTGCCAGCAGTGAAAGAGGGGGCCCCGGCTACGAGCAGTACGTC. Translated, it gives CASSERGGPGYEQYV.

This clonotype showed up just a few times. The genes are TRBV12-3 or TRBV12-4 and TRBJ2-5; 7 bases map to TRBD2. The CDR3 loop spans 16 amino acids. Unmatched junction bases numbered 9, after V lost 5 bases and J lost 0 bases. CDR3 amino acids: CASSKYGGLYQETQYF. CDR3 sequence (DNA): TGTGCCAGCAGTAAATACGGGGGGTTGTACCAAGAGACCCAGTACTTC.

This clonotype appeared many times. The genes are TRBV4-1 and TRBJ2-1, with D maybe TRBD2 (6 bases). V was clipped by 0 bases and J by 7 bases, with 13 bases between them. The CDR3 extends over 15 amino acids. Germline V CDR1 and CDR2: MGHRA, YSYEKL. CDR3 nucleotides: TGCGCCAGCAGCCAAGACCACACAGGAGGGAATGAGCAGTTCTTC. Translated, it gives CASSQDHTGGNEQFF.

The rearrangement links TRBV2 to TRBJ2-3; D possibly uses TRBD1 or TRBD2 (5 bases each). The CDR3 contains 15 residues. Germline lookup yields CDR1 SNHLY and CDR2 FYNNEI. Trimming cost V 2 bases and J 3 bases, with 12 bases left between them. CDR3 residues: CASSERGRITDTQYF. CDR3 coding DNA: TGTGCCAGCAGTGAACGGGGCAGGATTACAGATACGCAGTATTTT. The variable domain in full, with the rest retrieved from reference TRBV2 and TRBJ2-3, is EPEVTQTPSHQVTQMGQEVILRCVPISNHLYFYWYRQILGQKVEFLVSFYNNEISEKSEIFDDQFSVERPDGSNFTLKIRSTKLEDSAMYFCASSERGRITDTQYFGPGTRLTVL.

J is TRBJ1-2 and V is TRBV12-3 or TRBV12-4, with D hard to call. The CDR3 runs 13 residues. V dropped 3 bases and J dropped 4 bases, with 9 bases sitting between them. For the CDR3, the DNA is TGTGCCAGCAGTTTTGAGGATCTCTATGGCTACACCTTC. As protein: CASSFEDLYGYTF.

This clonotype was observed a few times. V is TRBV6-5 and J is TRBJ1-2, with a weak D call TRBD1 (6 bases). This CDR3 contains 13 residues. Trimming stripped 0 bases from V and 7 bases from J, with 9 bases between. The germline V gene encodes CDR1 MNHEY and CDR2 SVGAGI. CDR3 residues: CASSYSGGVGYTF. CDR3 nucleotide sequence: TGTGCCAGCAGTTACTCAGGGGGGGTTGGCTACACCTTC.

This clonotype was seen only a few times. The chain is built from TRBV12-3 or TRBV12-4 and TRBJ1-2; TRBD1 aligns across 7 bases. Trimming cost V 5 bases and J 2 bases; bases outside gene matches: 2. There are 13 residues in the CDR3. CDR3: CASSKQGNYGYTF. CDR3 bases: TGTGCCAGCAGTAAACAGGGGAACTATGGCTACACCTTC.

This clonotype was seen more than once but under ten times. This chain joins TRBV10-3 and TRBJ2-2, with 9 positions matching TRBD1. The CDR3 is 18 residues long. V was pared by 5 bases and J by 5 bases, with 15 bases of the junction left unmatched. Per the germline V gene, CDR1 is ENHRY and CDR2 is SYGVKD. This chain's CDR3 is CAISPFGQGRSSTGELFF. In nucleotides, the CDR3 is TGTGCCATCAGTCCCTTCGGACAGGGGCGGAGTAGTACCGGGGAGCTGTTTTTT.

This clonotype has a count of ten or more. This chain links TRBV29-1 with TRBJ1-1, with 11 bases aligning to TRBD1. The J segment lost 0 bases and the V segment lost 6 bases, leaving 6 bases of the junction unmatched. This CDR3 is built from 15 residues. In germline, CDR1 is SQVTM, CDR2 ANQGSEA. In nucleotides, the CDR3 is TGCAGCGTACAGGACAGGGGGCAGGTGAACACTGAAGCTTTCTTT. This codes for CSVQDRGQVNTEAFF.

V usage is TRBV11-2 and J usage is TRBJ2-3; D ambiguous. The CDR3 covers 18 residues. Trimming shortened V by 1 base and J by 0 bases, and 17 bases separated the two germline ends. The germline V gene encodes CDR1 SGHAT and CDR2 FQNNGV. CDR3 nucleotides: TGTGCCAGCAGCTTAGTAGGCGTTGACTCCGAGAGCACAGATACGCAGTATTTT. Translation: CASSLVGVDSESTDTQYF.

In its sample, this clonotype was seen many times. The chain couples TRBV7-2 to TRBJ2-2; D unclear. Trimming shortened V by 1 base and J by 2 bases, and 17 bases separated the two germline ends. The CDR3 runs 18 residues. CDR1 is SGHTA, CDR2 FQGNSA, per germline. The CDR3 nucleotides read TGTGCCAGCAGCTTAGGTGGTTTCAGAACTTATAACACCGGGGAGCTGTTTTTT. This sequence encodes CASSLGGFRTYNTGELFF.

The chain recombines TRBV15 with TRBJ2-1; 13 bases agree with TRBD2. Looked up from germline, CDR1 is LNHNV and CDR2 is YYDKDF (reference sequence). The CDR3 totals 16 residues. With V trimmed by 0 bases and J by 8 bases, 4 bases remained unmatched. In DNA, the CDR3 is TGTGCCACCAGCAGAGAGGGGACTAGCGGGGTCGATGAGCAGTTCTTC. Translating it yields CATSREGTSGVDEQFF.

The chain joins TRBV6-6 to TRBJ2-4; TRBD2 might be the D (6 bases). Germline V gene sequence: CDR1 MNHNY, CDR2 SVGAGI (reference sequence). With 2 bases removed from V and 0 bases from J, the gap between germline ends came to 20 bases. This CDR3 has 19 residues. The DNA of the CDR3 is TGTGCCAGCAGTTACCCTCGGGGCGGGGAGACTTTAGCCAAAAACATTCAGTACTTC. It encodes CASSYPRGGETLAKNIQYF.

This chain joins TRBV7-6 and TRBJ2-2; TRBD1 matches at 9 bases. CDR1 is SGHVS, CDR2 FNYEAQ, per germline. The CDR3 sequence is 18 residues long. V shed 4 bases and J 7 bases; nucleotides not matched to a gene: 16. The CDR3 nucleotides read TGTGCCAGCAGCTCACCCAAGCGGGACAGGGCAATCCACGGGGAGCTGTTTTTT. It specifies CASSSPKRDRAIHGELFF.

The chain is built from TRBV6-6 and TRBJ1-1; D not resolved. This CDR3 spans 12 amino acids. The V end was cut by 7 bases, the J end by 3 bases, with 9 bases between. CDR1 MNHNY and CDR2 SVGAGI come from the germline V gene (reference sequence). CDR3: CASKIGDTEAFF. In nucleotides, the CDR3 is TGTGCCAGCAAAATTGGCGACACTGAAGCTTTCTTT.

The rearrangement links TRBV27 to TRBJ2-1; 8 nucleotides line up with TRBD2. The germline CDR1 and CDR2 sequences are MNHEY and SMNVEV (reference sequence). V trimming: 5 bases; J trimming: 6 bases; junction bases outside the gene matches: 9. The CDR3 sequence is 15 residues long. The CDR3 loop is CASSPREVLSNEQFF. The CDR3 DNA is TGTGCCAGCAGTCCGCGGGAGGTTTTGAGCAATGAGCAGTTCTTC.

The chain links TRBV24-1 to TRBJ2-2, with D perhaps matching TRBD1 (6 bases). Germline assignment: CDR1 KGHDR and CDR2 SFDVKD. The V and J ends lost 3 bases and 4 bases respectively, with 11 bases between them. This CDR3 has 15 amino acids. The CDR3 reads CATSDNRVVTGELFF. CDR3 coding DNA: TGTGCCACCAGTGATAACAGGGTCGTCACCGGGGAGCTGTTTTTT.

V usage is TRBV27 and J usage is TRBJ2-7, with 7 bases lining up with TRBD1. CDR3 length: 15 amino acids. Germline CDR1 and CDR2: MNHEY and SMNVEV (reference sequence). The V and J ends lost 5 bases and 5 bases, in that order; junction bases with no gene match: 12. This CDR3 reads CASSRTQGKSHEQYF. CDR3 nucleotides: TGTGCCAGCAGTCGTACACAGGGGAAGTCGCACGAGCAGTACTTC.

The rearrangement uses TRBV4-3 and TRBJ2-2; a possible D gene is TRBD2 (6 bases). V lost 1 base and J lost 6, with 24 bases in between. The CDR3 sequence is 19 residues long. From germline, CDR1 is LGHNA and CDR2 YSLEER. CDR3: CASSQVLSGDKGYPGELFF. DNA of the CDR3: TGCGCCAGCAGCCAAGTCTTATCGGGAGACAAAGGTTATCCCGGGGAGCTGTTTTTT.

This clonotype was found many times. The chain uses TRBV12-3 or TRBV12-4 and TRBJ1-2; tentatively, D is TRBD1 (6 bases). The CDR3 consists of 13 residues. The V end was cut by 6 bases, the J end by 6 bases, with 14 bases between. CDR3 sequence (DNA): TGTGCCAGCAGGGATACAGGGAGGGATGGCTACACCTTC. This gives the protein CASRDTGRDGYTF.